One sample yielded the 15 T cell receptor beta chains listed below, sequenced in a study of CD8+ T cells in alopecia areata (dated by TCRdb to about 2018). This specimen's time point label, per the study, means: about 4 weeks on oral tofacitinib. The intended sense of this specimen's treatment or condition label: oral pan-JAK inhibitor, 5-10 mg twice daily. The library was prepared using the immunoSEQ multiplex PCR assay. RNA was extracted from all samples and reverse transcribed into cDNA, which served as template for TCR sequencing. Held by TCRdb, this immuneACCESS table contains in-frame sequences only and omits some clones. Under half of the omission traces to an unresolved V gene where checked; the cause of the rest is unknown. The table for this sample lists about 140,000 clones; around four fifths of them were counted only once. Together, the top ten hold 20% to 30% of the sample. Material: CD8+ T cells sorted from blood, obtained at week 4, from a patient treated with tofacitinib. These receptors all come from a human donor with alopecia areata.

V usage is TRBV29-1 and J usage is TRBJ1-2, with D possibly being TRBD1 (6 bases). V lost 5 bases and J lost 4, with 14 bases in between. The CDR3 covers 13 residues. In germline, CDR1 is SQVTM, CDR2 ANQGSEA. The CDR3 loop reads CSVTTGKSYGYTF. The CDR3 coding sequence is TGCAGCGTTACAACAGGGAAATCCTATGGCTACACCTTC.

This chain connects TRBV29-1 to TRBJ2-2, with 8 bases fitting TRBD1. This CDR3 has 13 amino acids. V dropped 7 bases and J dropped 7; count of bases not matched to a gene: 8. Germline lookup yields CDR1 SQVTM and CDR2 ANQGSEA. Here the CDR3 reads CSAGQGRIGELFF. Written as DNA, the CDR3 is TGCAGCGCCGGACAGGGAAGGATCGGGGAGCTGTTTTTT.

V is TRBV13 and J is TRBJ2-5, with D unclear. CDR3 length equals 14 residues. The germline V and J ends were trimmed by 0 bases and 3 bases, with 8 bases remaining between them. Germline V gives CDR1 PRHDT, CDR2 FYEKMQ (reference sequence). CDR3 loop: CASSLGVIEETQYF. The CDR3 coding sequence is TGTGCCAGCAGCTTAGGCGTAATAGAAGAGACCCAGTACTTC.

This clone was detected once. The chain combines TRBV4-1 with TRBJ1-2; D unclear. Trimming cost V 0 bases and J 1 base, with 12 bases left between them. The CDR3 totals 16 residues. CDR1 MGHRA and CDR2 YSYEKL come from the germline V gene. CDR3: CASSQDFRGLNYGYTF. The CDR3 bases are TGCGCCAGCAGCCAAGACTTCCGAGGGCTTAACTATGGCTACACCTTC.

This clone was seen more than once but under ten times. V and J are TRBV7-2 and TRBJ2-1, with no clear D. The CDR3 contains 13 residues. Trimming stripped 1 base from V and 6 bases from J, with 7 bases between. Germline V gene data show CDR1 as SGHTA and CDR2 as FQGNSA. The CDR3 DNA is TGTGCCAGCAGCTTAGGAAACGGCAATGAGCAGTTCTTC. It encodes CASSLGNGNEQFF.

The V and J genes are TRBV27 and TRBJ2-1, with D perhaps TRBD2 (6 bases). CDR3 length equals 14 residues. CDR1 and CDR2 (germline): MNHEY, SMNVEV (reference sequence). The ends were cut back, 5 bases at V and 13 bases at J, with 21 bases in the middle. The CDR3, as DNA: TGTGCCAGCAGTCCCGGGGCCGCTAGCGTACTTCAGTTCTTC. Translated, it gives CASSPGAASVLQFF.

The CDR3 DNA reads TGTGCCAGCAGCTCCGGGATGGGGGGAGGTTACAATGAGCAGTTCTTC. Translated: CASSSGMGGGYNEQFF. This chain uses TRBV7-6 with TRBJ2-1; TRBD2 is a possible D gene (6 bases). The length of the CDR3 is 16 residues. V was clipped by 4 bases and J by 4 bases, with 17 bases between them. Germline V gene data show CDR1 as SGHVS and CDR2 as FNYEAQ.

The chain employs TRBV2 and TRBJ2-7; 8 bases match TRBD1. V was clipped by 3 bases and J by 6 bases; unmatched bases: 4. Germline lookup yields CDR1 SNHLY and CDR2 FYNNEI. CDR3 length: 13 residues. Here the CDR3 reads CASSDRGLPEQYF. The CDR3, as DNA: TGTGCCAGCAGTGACAGGGGGCTTCCCGAGCAGTACTTC.

The chain's CDR3 is CASSQDGQENYGYTF. The CDR3 coding sequence is TGCGCCAGCAGCCAAGATGGCCAGGAAAACTATGGCTACACCTTC. This chain uses TRBV4-1 with TRBJ1-2; unclear D gene. CDR1 and CDR2 (germline): MGHRA, YSYEKL. The CDR3 spans 15 residues. The V end was cut by 0 bases, the J end by 2 bases, with 10 bases between.

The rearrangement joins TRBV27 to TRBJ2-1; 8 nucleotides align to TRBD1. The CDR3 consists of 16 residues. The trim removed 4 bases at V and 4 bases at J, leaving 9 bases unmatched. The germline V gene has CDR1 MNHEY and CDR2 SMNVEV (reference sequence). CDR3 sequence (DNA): TGTGCCAGCAGTTCGTCTCACGGACAGGGTTACAATGAGCAGTTCTTC. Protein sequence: CASSSSHGQGYNEQFF.

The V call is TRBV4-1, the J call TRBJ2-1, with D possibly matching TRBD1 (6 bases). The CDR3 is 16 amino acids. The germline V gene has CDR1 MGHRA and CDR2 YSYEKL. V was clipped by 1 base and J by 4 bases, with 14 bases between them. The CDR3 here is CASSQAGAPSYNEQFF. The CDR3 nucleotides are TGCGCCAGCAGCCAAGCAGGGGCACCCTCTTACAATGAGCAGTTCTTC.

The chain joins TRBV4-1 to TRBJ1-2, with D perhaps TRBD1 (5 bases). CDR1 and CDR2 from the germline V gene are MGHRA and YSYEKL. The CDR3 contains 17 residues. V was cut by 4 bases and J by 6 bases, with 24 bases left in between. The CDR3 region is CASSPRGVRYGANGYTF. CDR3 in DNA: TGCGCCAGCAGCCCGCGGGGGGTACGGTATGGGGCTAATGGCTACACCTTC.

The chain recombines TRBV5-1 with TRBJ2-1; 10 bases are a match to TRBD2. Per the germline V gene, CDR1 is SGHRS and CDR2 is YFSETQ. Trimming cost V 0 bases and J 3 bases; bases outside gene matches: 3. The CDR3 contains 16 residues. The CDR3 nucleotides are TGCGCCAGCAGCTTGGCTCTAGCGGGGGACTACAATGAGCAGTTCTTC. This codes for CASSLALAGDYNEQFF.

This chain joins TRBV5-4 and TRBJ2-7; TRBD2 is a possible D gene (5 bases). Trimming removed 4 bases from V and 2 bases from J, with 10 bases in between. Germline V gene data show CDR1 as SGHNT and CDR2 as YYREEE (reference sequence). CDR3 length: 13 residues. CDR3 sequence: CASSGGPPYEQYF. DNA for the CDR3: TGTGCCAGCAGCGGCGGGCCACCCTACGAGCAGTACTTC.

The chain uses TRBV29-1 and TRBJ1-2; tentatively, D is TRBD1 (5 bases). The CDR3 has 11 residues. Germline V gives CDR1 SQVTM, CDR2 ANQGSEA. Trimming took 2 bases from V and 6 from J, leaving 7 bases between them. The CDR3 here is CSVEQGHGYTF. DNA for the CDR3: TGCAGCGTTGAACAGGGCCATGGCTACACCTTC.